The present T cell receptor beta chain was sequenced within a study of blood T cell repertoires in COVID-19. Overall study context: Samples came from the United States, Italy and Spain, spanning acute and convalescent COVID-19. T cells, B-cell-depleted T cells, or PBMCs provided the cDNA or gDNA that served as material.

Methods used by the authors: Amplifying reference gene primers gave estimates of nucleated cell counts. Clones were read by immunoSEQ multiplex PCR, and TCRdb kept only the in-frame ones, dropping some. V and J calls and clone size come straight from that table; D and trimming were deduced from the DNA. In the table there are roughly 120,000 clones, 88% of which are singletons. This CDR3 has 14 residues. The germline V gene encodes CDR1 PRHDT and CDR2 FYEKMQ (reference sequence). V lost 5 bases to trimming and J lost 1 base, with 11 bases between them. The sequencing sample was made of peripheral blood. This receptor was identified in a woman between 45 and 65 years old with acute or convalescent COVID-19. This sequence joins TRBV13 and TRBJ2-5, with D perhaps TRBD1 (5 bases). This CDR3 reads CASSPRQSQETQYF. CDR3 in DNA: TGTGCCAGCAGCCCTCGACAGAGCCAAGAGACCCAGTACTTC.